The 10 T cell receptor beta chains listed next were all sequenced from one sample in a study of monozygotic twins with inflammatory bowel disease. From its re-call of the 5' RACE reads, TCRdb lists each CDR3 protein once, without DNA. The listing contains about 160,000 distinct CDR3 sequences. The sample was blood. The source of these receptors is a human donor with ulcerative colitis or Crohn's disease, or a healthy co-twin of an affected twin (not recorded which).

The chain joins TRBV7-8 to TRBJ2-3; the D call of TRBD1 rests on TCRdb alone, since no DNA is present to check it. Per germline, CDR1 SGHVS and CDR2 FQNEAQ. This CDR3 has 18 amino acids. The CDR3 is CASSFRGGAGIFLDTQYF.

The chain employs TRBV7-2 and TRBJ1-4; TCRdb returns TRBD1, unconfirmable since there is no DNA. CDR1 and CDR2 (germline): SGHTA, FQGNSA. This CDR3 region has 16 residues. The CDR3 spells CASSFQPSQGREKLFF. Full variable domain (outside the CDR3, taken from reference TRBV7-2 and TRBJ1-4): GAGVSQSPSNKVTEKGKDVELRCDPISGHTALYWYRQSLGQGLEFLIYFQGNSAPDKSGLPSDRFSAERTGGSVSTLTIQRTQQEDSAVYLCASSFQPSQGREKLFFGSGTQLSVL.

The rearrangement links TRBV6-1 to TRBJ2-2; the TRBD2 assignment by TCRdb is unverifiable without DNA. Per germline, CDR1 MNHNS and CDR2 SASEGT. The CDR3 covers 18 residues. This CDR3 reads CASSPGVAGGRGTGELFF.

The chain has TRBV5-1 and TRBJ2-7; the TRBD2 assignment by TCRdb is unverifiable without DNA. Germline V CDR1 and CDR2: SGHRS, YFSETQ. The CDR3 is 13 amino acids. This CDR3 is CASSLAMGHEQYF.

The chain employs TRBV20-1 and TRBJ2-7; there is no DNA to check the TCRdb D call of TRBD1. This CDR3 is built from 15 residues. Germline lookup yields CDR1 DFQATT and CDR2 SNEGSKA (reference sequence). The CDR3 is CSASEVVGGTYEQYF.

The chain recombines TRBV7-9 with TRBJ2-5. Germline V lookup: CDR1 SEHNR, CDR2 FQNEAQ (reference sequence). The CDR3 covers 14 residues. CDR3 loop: CASSILTDQETQYF.

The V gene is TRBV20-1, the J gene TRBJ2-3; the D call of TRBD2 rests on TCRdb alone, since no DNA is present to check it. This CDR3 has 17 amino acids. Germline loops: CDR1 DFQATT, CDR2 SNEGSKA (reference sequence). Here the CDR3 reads CSAHGSGTSGATDTQYF.

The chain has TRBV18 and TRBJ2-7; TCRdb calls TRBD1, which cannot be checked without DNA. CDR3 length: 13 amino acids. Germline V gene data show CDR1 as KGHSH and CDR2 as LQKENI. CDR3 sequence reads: CASSQNRGEEQYF.

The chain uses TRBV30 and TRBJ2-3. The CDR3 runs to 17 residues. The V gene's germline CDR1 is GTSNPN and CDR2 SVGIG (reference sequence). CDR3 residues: CAWSGFVADKSTDTQYF.

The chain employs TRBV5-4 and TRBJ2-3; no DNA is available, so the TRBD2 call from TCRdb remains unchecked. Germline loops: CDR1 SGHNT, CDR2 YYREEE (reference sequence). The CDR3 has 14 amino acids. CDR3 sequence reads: CASSPPGREDTQYF.